The following is a T cell receptor beta chain sequence with its context. Its target is not known. This specimen comes from a study of early T cells in non-severe SARS-CoV-2 infection. Overall study: It was bulk RNA from unsorted whole blood that was sequenced, and the chains were unpaired.

Whole-study findings and limits: VDJdb matching, biased toward anti-spike CD8 responses, missed private and CD4 specificities.

The TCR library protocol attached unique molecular identifiers to the individual cDNA molecules. TCRdb re-called the 5' RACE reads through MiXCR, storing one row per CDR3 protein. The sample holds about 83,000 distinct CDR3 sequences, roughly an eighth seen once. This CDR3 comprises 13 residues. Per germline, CDR1 PRHDT and CDR2 FYEKMQ (reference sequence). V was pared by 0 bases and J by 0 bases, with 3 bases between. The chain joins TRBV13 to TRBJ2-7; the D is unclear. Sequenced: whole blood. The TCR originated in an adult who was a healthcare worker with PCR-confirmed SARS-CoV-2 infection or an uninfected control (not recorded which). Written as DNA, the CDR3 is TGTGCCAGCAGCTTAGGGTACTCCTACGAGCAGTACTTC. Protein: CASSLGYSYEQYF.